These 17 T cell receptor beta chains originate from one sample sequenced in a study of T cell repertoires in cytomegalovirus infection. TCRdb re-called the reads through MiXCR, storing one row per CDR3 protein. The table has a few hundred thousand distinct CDR3 sequences, approximately 25% seen once. What these receptors recognize is not known. This material consisted of cultured PBMCs, taken from culture after CMV antigen stimulation. These receptors originate from a human donor in good health (CMV status not recorded). Some clones in this sample may be carry-over from other donors' samples.

Ten or more counts support this clonotype. The gene calls are TRBV7-8 and TRBJ2-3; a possible D gene is TRBD2 (6 bases). The CDR3 consists of 15 residues. Deletions cut 2 bases from V and 0 bases from J, with 9 bases between. Germline V gene data show CDR1 as SGHVS and CDR2 as FQNEAQ. The CDR3 region is CASSLFSGSTDTQYF. In DNA, the CDR3 is TGTGCCAGCAGCTTATTCAGCGGGAGCACAGATACGCAGTATTTT.

This chain uses TRBV27 with TRBJ2-1; D not certain. Germline V gene sequence: CDR1 MNHEY, CDR2 SMNVEV (reference sequence). The CDR3 loop spans 12 amino acids. V lost 5 bases and J 9 bases, leaving 11 bases between the germline ends. This CDR3 reads CASSPRLFEQFF. Here the CDR3 DNA reads TGTGCCAGCAGTCCGCGACTTTTTGAGCAGTTCTTC.

The chain links TRBV7-9 to TRBJ2-3; D gene unclear. The CDR3 runs 11 residues. With 1 base removed from V and 12 bases from J, the gap between germline ends came to 8 bases. Per the germline V gene, CDR1 is SEHNR and CDR2 is FQNEAQ (reference sequence). CDR3 sequence reads: CASSLELLQYF. CDR3 sequence (DNA): TGTGCCAGCAGCTTAGAACTTCTACAGTATTTT.

This clonotype was detected only a few times. Here the CDR3 reads CASSLTGGEGETQYF. CDR3 sequence (DNA): TGTGCCAGCAGCTTGACAGGGGGCGAGGGGGAGACCCAGTACTTC. The V gene is TRBV7-3, the J gene TRBJ2-5, with 10 bases matching TRBD1. The CDR3 runs to 15 residues. Losses at the gene ends were 3 bases for V and 5 bases for J; bases not matched to a gene: 6. Per germline, CDR1 SGHTA and CDR2 FQGTGA.

The table lists this clonotype with a few counts. V is TRBV27 and J is TRBJ2-6; D is perhaps TRBD1 (5 bases). The CDR3 has 15 amino acids. The germline gives CDR1 MNHEY, CDR2 SMNVEV (reference sequence). Trimming removed 5 bases at V and 2 bases at J, with 10 bases between. The CDR3 DNA follows: TGTGCCAGCAGTCTACAGGTGGCTGGGGCCAACGTCCTGACTTTC. Encoded protein: CASSLQVAGANVLTF.

This chain connects TRBV18 to TRBJ1-6; possibly TRBD1 for D (5 bases). Germline CDR1 reads KGHSH; CDR2 reads LQKENI. Trimming shortened V by 1 base and J by 4 bases, and 8 bases separated the two germline ends. This CDR3 is 15 amino acids long. The CDR3 sequence: CASSPQTAYNSPLHF. The CDR3 region has the DNA TGTGCCAGCTCACCACAGACAGCTTATAATTCACCCCTCCACTTT.

In this sample, this clonotype turned up many times. The CDR3 sequence is CASSLEPEAEQFF. The CDR3 coding sequence is TGTGCCAGCAGCTTAGAACCAGAAGCTGAGCAGTTCTTC. The genes are TRBV7-2 and TRBJ2-1; D ambiguous. CDR3 length equals 13 residues. V was shortened by 1 base and J by 9 bases, with 10 bases between the two germline ends. Germline CDR1 is SGHTA and CDR2 is FQGNSA.

A few counts support this clonotype. CDR3 nucleotides: TGTGCCAGCAGCCAACAGGGGGCGTCTCTTAATGGCTACACCTTC. It yields the protein CASSQQGASLNGYTF. The gene calls are TRBV3-1 and TRBJ1-2; 8 nucleotides match TRBD1. The length of the CDR3 is 15 residues. Germline CDR1 LGHDT, CDR2 YNNKEL (reference sequence). Trimming removed 2 bases from V and 6 bases from J; junction bases left unmatched: 8.

This clonotype was counted between two and nine times. The chain combines TRBV12-3 or TRBV12-4 with TRBJ1-5; 7 bases fit TRBD1. This CDR3 has 15 amino acids. After removal of 6 bases from V and 3 bases from J, the junction contained 8 bases not matched to a gene. In nucleotides, the CDR3 is TGTGCCAGCAGCGATGGGACAGCCTTCAATCAGCCCCAGCATTTT. Translation: CASSDGTAFNQPQHF.

This clonotype was seen more than once but under ten times. This chain links TRBV9 with TRBJ2-5, with D perhaps TRBD1 (5 bases). The CDR3 contains 13 residues. V shed 2 bases and J shed 7 bases, with 12 bases lying between them. The germline gives CDR1 SGDLS, CDR2 YYNGEE. CDR3 bases: TGTGCCAGCAGCGTTCGAACCCAGGGGACCCAGTACTTC. Encoded protein: CASSVRTQGTQYF.

This clonotype was seen more than once but under ten times. The chain has TRBV11-1 and TRBJ2-1, with D perhaps matching TRBD1 or TRBD2 (6 bases each). V lost 5 bases and J lost 15, with 26 bases in between. The CDR3 loop spans 15 amino acids. From germline, CDR1 is SGHAT and CDR2 FQDESV (reference sequence). CDR3 protein: CASSPGVLAMNRRFF. The CDR3 DNA reads TGTGCCAGCAGCCCAGGGGTACTAGCCATGAATAGGAGGTTCTTC.

A word on this clonotype: At one end the junction does not follow the germline gene, possibly because of a read error. The chain carries TRBV29-1 and TRBJ2-2; no definite D call. Germline CDR1 is SQVTM and CDR2 is ANQGSEA. The CDR3 length is 13 residues. CDR3 residues: CSVEPRNSGELFF. CDR3 nucleotide sequence: TGCAGCGTTGAGCCACGGAACAGCGGGGAGCTGTTTTTT.

The chain uses TRBV5-6 and TRBJ1-5; possible D gene TRBD1, 6 bases. The CDR3 totals 13 residues. The germline gives CDR1 SGHDT, CDR2 YYEEEE. V lost 0 bases and J lost 6, with 7 bases in between. The CDR3 is CASSLGGRQPQHF. CDR3 in DNA: TGTGCCAGCAGCTTGGGGGGGCGTCAGCCCCAGCATTTT.

This clonotype was counted at least ten times. The chain joins TRBV7-2 to TRBJ2-3; 12 nucleotides match TRBD2. CDR1 SGHTA and CDR2 FQGNSA come from the germline V gene. V dropped 1 base and J dropped 4; count of bases not matched to a gene: 3. The CDR3 contains 16 residues. In nucleotides, the CDR3 is TGTGCCAGCAGCTTAGGACTAGCGGGAGCCGCAGATACGCAGTATTTT. Residues: CASSLGLAGAADTQYF.

A single count supports this clonotype. This sequence joins TRBV30 and TRBJ2-1, with 10 bases matching TRBD1. The ends lost 2 bases at V and 7 bases at J; junction bases unmatched: 5. Germline lookup yields CDR1 GTSNPN and CDR2 SVGIG (reference sequence). This CDR3 region has 14 residues. The CDR3 protein is CAWSPGQGWNEQFF. Here the CDR3 DNA reads TGTGCCTGGAGTCCGGGACAGGGGTGGAATGAGCAGTTCTTC.

This clonotype was counted between two and nine times. The V gene is TRBV30, the J gene TRBJ1-1; unclear D gene. Germline V gene lookup returns CDR1 GTSNPN and CDR2 SVGIG (reference sequence). The germline V and J ends were trimmed by 7 bases and 5 bases, with 17 bases remaining between them. The CDR3 runs to 13 residues. The DNA of the CDR3 is TGTGCCTACCCGACGGGGTCCGGGACTGAAGCTTTCTTT. Translated: CAYPTGSGTEAFF.

V gene TRBV28 combines with J gene TRBJ2-3; TRBD1 or TRBD2 may be the D gene (6 bases each). Germline-derived CDR1 and CDR2 are MDHEN and SYDVKM. Trimming left V 3 bases short and J 5 bases short, with 15 bases between. The CDR3 covers 15 residues. The CDR3: CASSFRGPGIDTQYF. CDR3 DNA: TGTGCCAGCAGTTTTCGGGGGCCGGGTATAGATACGCAGTATTTT.